This T cell receptor beta chain was obtained from a study of T cells after yellow fever vaccination (dated by TCRdb to between 2018 and 2021). Study-level background: Libraries from fractions with low cell numbers were prepared with the SMART-Seq v4 Ultra Low Input RNA kit. To follow T-cell clones before and after both primary and booster YFV17D yellow fever vaccination, bulk TCR alpha and beta repertoires underwent longitudinal sequencing. Two healthy male donors, one aged 18 to 30 and one aged 30 to 40 years, were included in the cohort. Bulk PBMC replicates and cell subsets were isolated from blood drawn at multiple timepoints before and after both primary and secondary immunization. Points the paper makes about the study in general: Because abundant contaminating clonotypes from the bulk population could be contained in FACS-sorted repertoires, computational filtering was required. After the booster, most of the clones that had expanded following primary vaccination were detected again (just under 97% of CD4 and more than 85% of CD8), which suggests that memory was broadly maintained. A small share of clonotypes was detected in both CD4 and CD8 compartments, with the overlap likely arising from convergent recombination. The study included only two donors, which limits how far the findings can be generalized. Compared with the primary T-cell response, the secondary T-cell response was faster but weaker, reaching its peak on day 5 rather than on day 15.

For sequencing, an Illumina NovaSeq 6000 was employed. TCR cDNA was synthesized by 5'RACE template switching, which introduced a universal primer site and unique molecular identifiers. Priming for cDNA synthesis came from both the TCR alpha and TCR beta constant segments. Libraries were amplified in two PCR steps, with sample barcodes and sequencing adapters added in the second step. Sequencing of the libraries was done on either Illumina HiSeq 2500 (2x100 bp) or NovaSeq (2x150 bp). As for the authors' bioinformatics: MIGEC was used to demultiplex reads and collapse the reads into UMI consensus sequences, and MiXCR was used for V(D)J alignment. Clonotypes responding to the vaccine were identified with edgeR on replicate PBMC samples, with the criteria of FDR below 0.01 and a log2 fold change above 5 up to day 15. CD4 or CD8 identity was assigned to each bulk clonotype according to whether the clonotype was present at higher abundance in the sequenced CD4 repertoire or the sequenced CD8 repertoire. TCRdb passed the public sequencing reads through fastp at Q25 and MiXCR, retaining productive beta sequences. All rows with the same CDR3 protein become a single entry with the most common DNA and genes. What appears here as the V and J calls and clone size reflects TCRdb's work, not the paper's. The sample yields over 300,000 distinct CDR3 sequences; over 4% were counted once. In total, the top ten clones hold about 22% of the sample.

The treatment or condition label for this specimen denotes: live attenuated yellow fever vaccine strain. Two biological replicates of bulk PBMCs were collected at each blood-draw timepoint. PBMCs were isolated from peripheral blood using a standard Ficoll-Paque protocol. TriZol was used to extract RNA from bulk PBMCs, from CD4 and CD8 fractions, and from dextramer-positive and dextramer-negative fractions. This clonotype was counted between two and nine times. Its antigen specificity is not known. No base quality values were provided; no much bigger clone lies one nucleotide off. Trimmed from V: 6 bases; trimmed from J: 2 bases; junction bases lacking a gene match: 9. In the germline V gene (reference sequence), CDR1 corresponds to DFQATT and CDR2 to SNEGSKA. There are 15 amino acids in the CDR3, from cysteine to phenylalanine inclusive. Only the CDR3 part of the read is kept: 45 bases, read in frame from the first base.

The rearranged segments are TRBV20-1 and TRBJ1-2; 10 bases in the junction line up with TRBD1. The material sequenced was PBMCs, taken 5 days after the yellow fever booster vaccination. The TCR originated in a man aged 18 to 29 who received the YFV17D yellow fever vaccine. The base sequence is TGCAGTGCACCCAGGCGGGGACAGGGGAACTATGGCTACACCTTC. Protein translation: CSAPRRGQGNYGYTF.